The source of this T cell receptor beta chain is a study of T-cell reconstitution after alpha-beta-depleted transplantation in children. Findings of the study overall: There were reportedly several hundred expanded graft clones from which alpha-beta T cells came about two months after transplant. Among T cells one year after transplant, newly produced cells accounted for most counts and diversity. Day-60 TCRbeta diversity that was high in some patients was derived from surviving recipient T cells and thymic progenitors.

The library targeted TCRbeta and was prepared with unique molecular identifiers. One entry per CDR3 protein, called by TCRdb with MiXCR from the PCR reads. The data contain about 980,000 distinct CDR3 sequences, roughly 31% of them seen just once; the ten biggest clones take up 28%. To note about this clonotype: Its antigen remains unidentified.

Trimming took 4 bases from V and 5 from J; bases not matched to a gene: 8. The CDR3 is 17 residues long. The V call is TRBV12-3 or TRBV12-4, the J call TRBJ2-3, with 14 bases lining up with TRBD2. The starting material was PBMCs, mostly from graft donor cells, obtained 360 days after TCRalphabeta/CD19-depleted stem cell transplant. The clonotype was recovered from a boy under three years old who had a stem cell transplant for SCID, so the T cells may come from the graft donor. CDR3 sequence: CASSSRLAGGLKDTQYF. The CDR3 coding sequence is TGTGCCAGCAGTTCTCGACTAGCGGGGGGGCTGAAAGATACGCAGTATTTT.